This T cell receptor (beta chain) was profiled in a study of vaccination effects on CD4 cells after COVID-19. With respect to this clone: Its specificity is unknown.

Broader study findings: Sampling in the study covered few convalescent patients and included no early post-infection timepoints.

CD4+ T cells specific for antigen were expanded with viral peptide pools by the ViraFEST assay before sequencing. When ten to eleven days of culture had elapsed, CD4+ T cells were isolated. Vaccination of participants consisted of two doses of either the BNT162b2 or mRNA-1273 vaccine. Only in-frame clones appear in the TCRdb table, and some are missing; sequencing was by immunoSEQ multiplex PCR. Of about 81,000 clones listed, 60% to 80% are singletons. V was cut by 3 bases and J by 2 bases, with 14 bases left in between. Germline CDR1 reads WSHSY; CDR2 reads SAAADI. The CDR3 length is 15 residues. This TCR came from a human donor who received a COVID-19 vaccine. The material sequenced was CD4+ T cells from PBMCs cultured with HCoV-OC43 spike peptides, taken after COVID-19 vaccination. Stated subset: HCoV-OC43 spike overlapping peptide pool stimulation. The chain is built from TRBV10-2 and TRBJ2-7; TRBD1 might be the D (6 bases). The DNA for the CDR3 is TGCGCCAGCAGTGATAATCCAGGGACAACCTACGAGCAGTACGTC. It translates to CASSDNPGTTYEQYV.